This TCR beta chain was identified in a study of T cells in Graves' hyperthyroidism and ophthalmopathy (dated 2019 in TCRdb). Regarding the study in general: Peripheral blood was collected at initial diagnosis, before any treatment. According to the paper, TCR Vbeta CDR3 sequencing was carried out on about 140 peripheral blood samples, which came from approximately 41 ophthalmopathy, around 74 hyperthyroidism and 17 progressor patients. Thyroid tissue and blood T-cell repertoires from several Graves' hyperthyroidism patients were also compared in the study. To identify TCR V-J signatures that set the groups apart, the researchers used a discovery cohort of approximately 98 patients, made up of 40 to 45 with Graves' ophthalmopathy and 57 with stable Graves' hyperthyroidism. For training and testing, the roughly 93 patients in the discovery cohort were randomly divided in a 7:3 ratio. Once sampling was done, hyperthyroidism patients were given methimazole at a starting dose of 30 mg daily, whereas ophthalmopathy patients were given high-dose intravenous methylprednisolone. Whether ophthalmopathy could be predicted prospectively was tested in an independent validation cohort made up of approximately 19 hyperthyroidism patients plus 17 patients who later progressed to ophthalmopathy.

TCR beta CDR3 regions were amplified from RNA transcripts. For the first round of RT-PCR on the TCR CDR3, the HTBI primer set was used together with the Qiagen OneStep RT-PCR kit. Libraries were constructed in a second round of multiplex PCR, after which size selection and purification were carried out. Sequencing of the libraries was done on an Illumina HiSeq2000 using paired-end 100 bp reads. For the original study's pipeline: SOAPnuke was used to process the raw data, removing reads that contained adapters or uncalled bases, had a mean Phred below 15, or lacked an exact match to the constant primer or identifier. COPE v1.2.5 was used to merge the high-quality paired reads, and each unique nucleotide sequence was defined as a clonotype. Clonotypes were aligned to IMGT TRBV, TRBD and TRBJ reference segments using MiTCR v1.1. Analysis was restricted to V-J combinations with a frequency above 0.0001, which covered approximately 99% of repertoires. The TCS score was defined as the ratio of F50 (clonal expansion) to E x V (chaos), calculated using BLOSUM62-based TCRdist between CDR3 peptides within each V-J. Welch's t-statistics and random forest reduced 500 to 650 V-J features to 13, which were used in a naive Bayes classifier (R e1071). Through fastp at Q25 and MiXCR, TCRdb rebuilt clones from the public reads, retaining in-frame beta chains. Every entry covers one CDR3 protein and lists the most common genes and DNA from its rows. The V and J calls here are based on TCRdb, not the publication. The sample table holds approximately 400,000 distinct CDR3 sequences, of which about 15% were seen once. 7.5% to 9% of the sample is taken by the ten largest.

The germline V gene (reference sequence) gives CDR1 as LNHDA and CDR2 as SQIVND. Relative to germline, V is missing 6 bases and J is missing 3 bases, with 6 bases of the junction outside any gene match. From its cysteine to its phenylalanine, the CDR3 spans 14 amino acids. Only the CDR3 part of the read is kept: 42 bases, read in frame from the first base. What the work shows at the level of the full study, not this receptor alone: In cross-validation, a model built on a 13 V-J signature told ophthalmopathy apart from stable hyperthyroidism with under 90% sensitivity and about 81% specificity, and in testing the same model reached 80%/75%. Sample size was not statistically predetermined, and blinding of investigators to group allocation was not performed. In validation, progression to ophthalmopathy was predicted by the model with 70.59% sensitivity and under 85% specificity, a median of around 5.9 months before onset. Most expanded thyroid clonotypes (frequency above 0.001) were also found in blood, which suggests that blood repertoires may mirror thyroid immune responses.

Stable Graves' hyperthyroidism was defined as the absence of progression to ophthalmopathy over 18 months of follow-up. The hyperthyroidism patients were between 18 and 65 years old and newly diagnosed, with a disease duration of less than 2 months. Any patient with an uncontrolled infection, another autoimmune disease, pregnancy or lactation was excluded. Diagnoses relied on clinical symptoms, serum thyroxine and TRAb, thyroid ultrasound and orbital computed tomography. Ficoll-Paque density gradient centrifugation was used to isolate PBMCs from around 10 ml of fresh peripheral blood. Trizol reagent was used to extract total RNA, and RNA quality was then checked on an Agilent 2100 Bioanalyzer. Many counts were recorded for this clonotype. The antigen it recognizes is unknown. No qualities accompany the bases; no much larger clone lies one base away.

The receptor's source is a woman aged 18-29 years with Graves' hyperthyroidism. The chain is encoded by TRBV19 joined to TRBJ2-7; TRBD2 fits 9 bases in the junction. Specimen: blood. The CDR3 is CASRPGLAVYEQYF. The DNA reads TGTGCCAGTAGGCCGGGACTAGCAGTCTACGAGCAGTACTTC.